This passage covers 22 T cell receptor beta chains from one sample sequenced in a study of cytotoxic CD8 clonotypes in ibrutinib-treated CLL. Here immunoSEQ multiplex PCR was the method, and the copy in TCRdb shows in-frame clones only, minus some. The sample contains roughly 160,000 clones, 70% to 85% of which appear only once. This material consisted of PBMCs, taken after 12 months of ibrutinib treatment. The receptors derive from a human donor with chronic lymphocytic leukemia.

The chain employs TRBV5-1 and TRBJ1-4, with 7 positions matching TRBD1. Germline V gene sequence: CDR1 SGHRS, CDR2 YFSETQ. After removal of 0 bases from V and 8 bases from J, the junction contained 7 bases not matched to a gene. This CDR3 has 15 residues. Here the CDR3 DNA reads TGCGCCAGCAGCTTGGCCGACAGGGCTTGGGAAAAACTGTTTTTT. Translated, it gives CASSLADRAWEKLFF.

The gene calls are TRBV7-2 and TRBJ1-4; TRBD1 matches at 11 bases. The V gene's germline CDR1 is SGHTA and CDR2 FQGNSA. The CDR3 totals 16 residues. J was trimmed by 8 bases and V by 5 bases; bases with no gene match: 10. CDR3 DNA sequence: TGTGCCAGCAGCCCCTCCGGGGACAGGGGGTACGAAAAACTGTTTTTT. This codes for CASSPSGDRGYEKLFF.

The chain recombines TRBV7-2 with TRBJ1-1; unclear D gene. From germline, CDR1 is SGHTA and CDR2 FQGNSA. Trimming took 5 bases from V and 5 from J, leaving 15 bases between them. CDR3 length: 14 residues. The CDR3 DNA reads TGTGCCAGCAGCATGACGGTTCTTTCGACTGAAGCTTTCTTT. It yields the protein CASSMTVLSTEAFF.

This sequence joins TRBV2 and TRBJ2-3, with 10 bases aligning to TRBD2. Germline loops: CDR1 SNHLY, CDR2 FYNNEI. After removal of 3 bases from V and 4 bases from J, the junction contained 7 bases not matched to a gene. There are 16 residues in the CDR3. CDR3 DNA: TGTGCCAGCAGTGAGATTGGACTAGCGGTCGCAGATACGCAGTATTTT. Translated: CASSEIGLAVADTQYF. Full variable domain (outside the CDR3, taken from reference TRBV2 and TRBJ2-3): EPEVTQTPSHQVTQMGQEVILRCVPISNHLYFYWYRQILGQKVEFLVSFYNNEISEKSEIFDDQFSVERPDGSNFTLKIRSTKLEDSAMYFCASSEIGLAVADTQYFGPGTRLTVL.

The chain links TRBV28 to TRBJ2-1; D call uncertain. Germline V lookup: CDR1 MDHEN, CDR2 SYDVKM. V was trimmed by 8 bases and J by 6 bases, leaving 5 bases between them. The CDR3 is made up of 10 amino acids. The DNA for the CDR3 is TGTGCCAGCGGGTCCAATGAGCAGTTCTTC. Translated, it gives CASGSNEQFF.

The rearrangement uses TRBV30 and TRBJ1-5; no firm D call. Trimming removed 4 bases from V and 1 base from J, with 17 bases in between. The CDR3 consists of 16 residues. Germline V gives CDR1 GTSNPN, CDR2 SVGIG (reference sequence). The CDR3 loop is CAWMGKGEGSNQPQHF. DNA of the CDR3: TGTGCCTGGATGGGGAAGGGCGAAGGAAGCAATCAGCCCCAGCATTTT.

This clone has just one count. The V gene is TRBV30, the J gene TRBJ1-3; D unclear. Between the trimmed V and J ends, which lost 7 bases and 1 base, there was a span of 14 bases. This CDR3 spans 14 amino acids. The V gene's germline CDR1 is GTSNPN and CDR2 SVGIG (reference sequence). CDR3 sequence reads: CAFHSRQSGNTIYF. CDR3 in DNA: TGTGCCTTTCACAGCCGCCAGTCTGGAAACACCATATATTTT. Filled out from reference TRBV30 and TRBJ1-3, the complete variable domain reads SQTIHQWPATLVQPVGSPLSLECTVEGTSNPNLYWYRQAAGRGLQLLFYSVGIGQISSEVPQNLSASRPQDRQFILSSKKLLLSDSGFYLCAFHSRQSGNTIYFGEGSWLTVV.

The sample holds one count of this clone. V usage is TRBV6-4 and J usage is TRBJ1-5; tentatively, D is TRBD1 (5 bases). Germline CDR1 MRHNA, CDR2 SNTAGT. V was clipped by 4 bases and J by 3 bases, with 10 bases between them. The CDR3 contains 14 residues. In nucleotides, the CDR3 is TGTGCCAGCAGTGCCCAGGGAACCAATCAGCCCCAGCATTTT. Amino acid sequence: CASSAQGTNQPQHF.

The gene calls are TRBV11-2 and TRBJ2-3, with 8 nucleotides matching TRBD2. The CDR3 spans 14 residues. Per germline, CDR1 SGHAT and CDR2 FQNNGV. V shed 4 bases and J 6 bases; nucleotides not matched to a gene: 6. As DNA, the CDR3 is TGTGCCAGCAGCTCCAGCGGGAGTCCCGATACGCAGTATTTT. As protein: CASSSSGSPDTQYF.

This clone has just a few counts. The chain joins TRBV5-1 to TRBJ1-2; 7 bases match TRBD1. V lost 4 bases to trimming and J lost 7 bases; unmatched junction nucleotides: 4. CDR3 length equals 12 residues. Germline CDR1 reads SGHRS; CDR2 reads YFSETQ. The CDR3 DNA sequence: TGCGCCAGCAGCCAGGGGGGTGGTGGCTACACCTTC. This gives the protein CASSQGGGGYTF.

This chain connects TRBV11-3 to TRBJ2-3; D is perhaps TRBD2 (6 bases). From germline, CDR1 is SGHNT and CDR2 YENEEA. The CDR3 is made up of 14 amino acids. V was cut by 1 base and J by 6 bases, with 11 bases left in between. The CDR3 region has the DNA TGTGCCAGCAGCTTAGGGCGACGGGGGGATACGCAGTATTTT. Amino acid sequence: CASSLGRRGDTQYF.

This chain links TRBV2 with TRBJ2-3; 8 nucleotides match TRBD2. Germline lookup yields CDR1 SNHLY and CDR2 FYNNEI. After removal of 6 bases from V and 4 bases from J, the junction contained 9 bases not matched to a gene. The CDR3 sequence is 15 residues long. This chain's CDR3 is CASRSSGSGSDTQYF. In DNA form, the CDR3 reads TGTGCCAGCAGGTCTAGCGGGTCGGGTTCAGATACGCAGTATTTT.

This chain uses TRBV7-9 with TRBJ2-3; D is ambiguous. Trimming left V 5 bases short and J 6 bases short, with 27 bases between. This CDR3 region has 18 residues. Germline CDR1 and CDR2: SEHNR and FQNEAQ (reference sequence). The CDR3 DNA sequence: TGTGCCAGCAGCCTTAGCCGGAATCATGGATCCACACCCGATACGCAGTATTTT. This sequence encodes CASSLSRNHGSTPDTQYF.

The chain uses TRBV4-2 and TRBJ2-1; D gene ambiguous. V lost 1 base and J 1 base, leaving 5 bases between the germline ends. Germline loops: CDR1 LGHNA, CDR2 YNFKEQ. The CDR3 consists of 14 residues. The chain's CDR3 is CASSQVLSYNEQFF. In DNA form, the CDR3 reads TGTGCCAGCAGCCAAGTATTGTCCTACAATGAGCAGTTCTTC.

The CDR3 bases are TGTGCCAGCAGTTTACCGACTAGCGGTTCCAAAAACATTCAGTACTTC. This translates into CASSLPTSGSKNIQYF. The rearrangement joins TRBV28 to TRBJ2-4; 9 bases line up with TRBD2. The CDR3 has 16 residues. After removal of 2 bases from V and 2 bases from J, the junction contained 4 bases not matched to a gene. The germline CDR1 and CDR2 sequences are MDHEN and SYDVKM.

This sequence joins TRBV18 and TRBJ1-2; possibly TRBD1 for D (5 bases). Germline V gene sequence: CDR1 KGHSH, CDR2 LQKENI. This CDR3 contains 12 residues. V was cut by 5 bases and J by 6 bases, with 10 bases left in between. Written as DNA, the CDR3 is TGTGCCAGCTCAGGGGGAGCGGATGGCTACACCTTC. This encodes CASSGGADGYTF. The full variable domain, with the rest looked up from reference TRBV18 and TRBJ1-2, is NAGVMQNPRHLVRRRGQEARLRCSPMKGHSHVYWYRQLPEEGLKFMVYLQKENIIDESGMPKERFSAEFPKEGPSILRIQQVVRGDSAAYFCASSGGADGYTFGSGTRLTVV.

The rearrangement uses TRBV19 and TRBJ2-5; TRBD1 matches at 7 bases. Germline trimming cut 6 bases from V and 4 bases from J; bases unmatched to any gene: 14. CDR3 length: 16 amino acids. Germline-derived CDR1 and CDR2 are LNHDA and SQIVND (reference sequence). CDR3: CASRRQGEFRRETQYF. The CDR3 nucleotides are TGTGCCAGTAGACGACAGGGTGAGTTCAGACGAGAGACCCAGTACTTC.

The chain combines TRBV2 with TRBJ2-3, with 10 bases identical to TRBD2. V lost 0 bases and J lost 4; bases outside the gene matches: 10. The CDR3 is 18 amino acids. The germline CDR1 and CDR2 sequences are SNHLY and FYNNEI. The CDR3 region is CASSEASGGWAGADTQYF. In DNA form, the CDR3 reads TGTGCCAGCAGTGAAGCTAGCGGGGGGTGGGCCGGCGCAGATACGCAGTATTTT.

This clone was seen a few times. J is TRBJ2-7 and V is TRBV28; the D gene could be TRBD1 or TRBD2 (5 bases each). The V end was cut by 7 bases, the J end by 6 bases, with 19 bases between. Per germline, CDR1 MDHEN and CDR2 SYDVKM. This CDR3 comprises 14 residues. CDR3 residues: CASIAPGGRGEQYF. CDR3 bases: TGTGCCAGCATTGCCCCTGGGGGTAGGGGCGAGCAGTACTTC.

The genes are TRBV6-5 and TRBJ2-7, with D perhaps TRBD1 (6 bases). Per germline, CDR1 MNHEY and CDR2 SVGAGI. The CDR3 has 16 amino acids. V gave up 2 bases and J gave up 0 bases, with 14 bases separating them. CDR3 nucleotide sequence: TGTGCCAGCAGTTACGGTAGGGGGACCAGCTCCTACGAGCAGTACTTC. Translated: CASSYGRGTSSYEQYF.

The chain links TRBV5-6 to TRBJ2-1; 7 nucleotides align to TRBD1. Germline assignment: CDR1 SGHDT and CDR2 YYEEEE. J gave up 10 bases and V 2 bases, and 6 bases lay outside the gene matches. The CDR3 contains 13 residues. The CDR3 is CASSLRGPGEQFF. The DNA for the CDR3 is TGTGCCAGCAGCTTAAGGGGGCCCGGGGAGCAGTTCTTC.

This clone was seen more than once but under ten times. The V call is TRBV28, the J call TRBJ1-2, with 7 bases fitting TRBD1. CDR3 length: 14 amino acids. Trimming removed 5 bases from V and 4 bases from J; junction bases left unmatched: 7. The V gene's germline CDR1 is MDHEN and CDR2 SYDVKM. Here the CDR3 reads CASSAGGLSYGYTF. CDR3 DNA sequence: TGTGCCAGCAGTGCAGGGGGACTCTCCTATGGCTACACCTTC.